This T cell receptor beta chain was sequenced for a study of blood T cell repertoires in COVID-19. Study summary: The United States, Italy and Spain supplied acute and convalescent COVID-19 samples.

Across about two dozen US areas, participants ranged in age from about 18 to 100 years. Clinical history as reported by participants underpinned cohort assignment. This clone was seen only a few times. CDR3 length equals 11 residues. Trimming cost V 4 bases and J 3 bases, with 6 bases left between them. The germline V gene encodes CDR1 GTSNPN and CDR2 SVGIG (reference sequence). Data came from immunoSEQ multiplex PCR; TCRdb stores just in-frame clones and leaves some out. This sample has hundreds of thousands of clones, with around 84% found just once. The source is a young man who had recovered from COVID-19. This chain connects TRBV30 to TRBJ1-1; unclear D gene. The sequencing input was PBMCs or T cells enriched from blood (not recorded which). CDR3 sequence reads: CAWTVYTEAFF. Here the CDR3 DNA reads TGTGCCTGGACAGTCTACACTGAAGCTTTCTTT.